These 13 T cell receptor beta chains were sequenced from one sample in a study of control samples from healthy donors and cancer patients. Here immunoSEQ multiplex PCR was the method, and the copy in TCRdb shows in-frame clones only, minus some. The repertoire holds 90,000 to 150,000 clones, with approximately 87% as singletons. The specimen sequenced was blood. The receptors shown here come from a man in his thirties or forties in good health.

The chain recombines TRBV19 with TRBJ1-5, with unresolved D. Germline loops: CDR1 LNHDA, CDR2 SQIVND (reference sequence). Trimming took 7 bases from V and 6 from J, leaving 16 bases between them. The CDR3 extends over 14 amino acids. The CDR3 loop is CASNVEGVGQPQHF. In DNA, the CDR3 is TGTGCCAGTAACGTCGAGGGAGTGGGTCAGCCCCAGCATTTT. The variable domain in full, completed from reference TRBV19 and TRBJ1-5, reads DGGITQSPKYLFRKEGQNVTLSCEQNLNHDAMYWYRQDPGQGLRLIYYSQIVNDFQKGDIAEGYSVSREKKESFPLTVTSAQKNPTAFYLCASNVEGVGQPQHFGDGTRLSIL.

CDR3 coding DNA: TGTGCCAGCAGCCAAAAAGGTACAAGAAACACCATATATTTT. Translation gives CASSQKGTRNTIYF. This chain uses TRBV3-1 (or the pseudogene TRBV3-2) with TRBJ1-3; D ambiguous. This CDR3 region has 14 residues. Germline loops: CDR1 LGHDT, CDR2 YNNKEL (reference sequence). V dropped 2 bases and J dropped 5 bases, with 10 bases sitting between them.

The V gene is TRBV19, the J gene TRBJ2-2; D is unresolved. V was pared by 3 bases and J by 7 bases, with 12 bases between. Germline V gives CDR1 LNHDA, CDR2 SQIVND (reference sequence). The CDR3 spans 14 residues. As DNA, the CDR3 is TGTGCCAGTAGTATTTATGGCGTGAACGGGGAGCTGTTTTTT. As protein: CASSIYGVNGELFF.

V is TRBV7-8 and J is TRBJ1-1, with D tentatively TRBD1 (6 bases). Trimming removed 1 base at V and 4 bases at J, with 10 bases between. The CDR3 length is 14 residues. CDR1 and CDR2 (germline): SGHVS, FQNEAQ. The CDR3 sequence is CASSLGLGGTEAFF. The CDR3, as DNA: TGTGCCAGCAGCTTAGGGTTAGGGGGCACTGAAGCTTTCTTT.

The rearrangement uses TRBV6-6 and TRBJ1-1; D is unclear. The CDR3 has 13 residues. Trimming stripped 5 bases from V and 2 bases from J, with 9 bases between. CDR1 MNHNY and CDR2 SVGAGI come from the germline V gene (reference sequence). CDR3 sequence reads: CASSLTLNTEAFF. CDR3 DNA sequence: TGTGCCAGCAGTCTTACATTAAACACTGAAGCTTTCTTT.

The V and J genes are TRBV18 and TRBJ1-2, with D hard to call. The CDR3 consists of 14 residues. V lost 3 bases and J lost 4, with 12 bases in between. Germline V gene sequence: CDR1 KGHSH, CDR2 LQKENI. The CDR3 sequence: CASSPAQTAYGYTF. The CDR3 nucleotides read TGTGCCAGCTCACCCGCCCAGACGGCCTATGGCTACACCTTC.

This clone is a singleton in its sample. This chain uses TRBV29-1 with TRBJ1-2, with D possibly being TRBD1 (5 bases). Between the trimmed V and J ends, which lost 4 bases and 1 base, there was a span of 7 bases. Germline CDR1 SQVTM, CDR2 ANQGSEA. The CDR3 totals 12 residues. The CDR3 here is CSVAGNNYGYTF. The CDR3 bases are TGCAGCGTTGCAGGGAATAACTATGGCTACACCTTC.

V is TRBV6-2 or TRBV6-3 and J is TRBJ2-3, with 13 bases fitting TRBD2. Looked up from germline, CDR1 is MNHEY and CDR2 is SVGEGT. Trimming cost V 6 bases and J 2 bases; bases outside gene matches: 5. CDR3 length: 16 amino acids. The DNA of the CDR3 is TGTGCCAGCAGCCTGGGACTAGCGGGGTTCACAGATACGCAGTATTTT. It is translated as CASSLGLAGFTDTQYF.

The V gene is TRBV27, the J gene TRBJ2-3, with D uncertain. V lost 3 bases and J lost 0, with 7 bases in between. The CDR3 length is 14 residues. Germline CDR1 MNHEY, CDR2 SMNVEV (reference sequence). The CDR3 is CASSFGSSTDTQYF. The CDR3 coding sequence is TGTGCCAGCAGTTTCGGTTCTAGCACAGATACGCAGTATTTT.

The rearrangement uses TRBV10-3 and TRBJ1-1, with TRBD1 as a possible D gene (5 bases). Germline lookup yields CDR1 ENHRY and CDR2 SYGVKD. The CDR3 contains 12 residues. V was clipped by 7 bases and J by 3 bases, with 9 bases between them. CDR3 bases: TGTGCCATCACTGACAGTCACACTGAAGCTTTCTTT. It codes for CAITDSHTEAFF.

V gene TRBV5-1 combines with J gene TRBJ2-2; D is unclear. V was pared by 0 bases and J by 0 bases, with 9 bases between. This CDR3 contains 16 residues. CDR1 and CDR2 from the germline V gene are SGHRS and YFSETQ. In DNA, the CDR3 is TGCGCCAGCAGCTTGGCCGGCCGGCCGAACACCGGGGAGCTGTTTTTT. Amino acids: CASSLAGRPNTGELFF.

This chain links TRBV18 with TRBJ1-2, with D possibly matching TRBD1 (5 bases). Trimming left V 3 bases short and J 6 bases short, with 20 bases between. There are 16 residues in the CDR3. Germline V lookup: CDR1 KGHSH, CDR2 LQKENI. The CDR3 region is CASSPGRAGGVDGYTF. CDR3 coding DNA: TGTGCCAGCTCACCGGGGCGGGCCGGAGGTGTTGATGGCTACACCTTC.

The chain is built from TRBV20-1 and TRBJ2-5; TRBD1 agrees at 7 bases. The germline CDR1 and CDR2 sequences are DFQATT and SNEGSKA (reference sequence). The length of the CDR3 is 11 residues. The CDR3 here is CAWDRQETQYF. In DNA form, the CDR3 reads TGCGCCTGGGACAGACAAGAGACCCAGTACTTC.